Listed below are T cell receptor beta chains from one sample, sequenced in a study of T cells in localized non-small cell lung cancer. The protocol was immunoSEQ multiplex PCR, while the TCRdb copy is restricted to in-frame clones and leaves out a portion. The sample contains 50,000 to 75,000 clones, about 90% of which appear only once. This material consisted of peripheral blood, taken before any cancer treatment. These TCRs come from a man aged 35-75 years with stage I squamous cell lung carcinoma. The CDR3 runs from the conserved cysteine through the conserved F or W. A D gene is named only where the DNA matches it firmly. Clone size is given for some rows only: seen once, a few or many times, or a class if the clone is expanded.

v_call: TRBV28
clone_size: .
j_call: TRBJ1-1
d_call: .
cdr3_aa: CASSSPTDIAFF
cdr3_nt: TGTGCCAGCAGTTCCCCGACTGATATAGCTTTCTTT

v_call: TRBV6-6
clone_size: .
j_call: TRBJ1-5
d_call: .
cdr3_aa: CASSRGVNQPQHF
cdr3_nt: TGTGCCAGCAGCCGGGGCGTCAATCAGCCCCAGCATTTT

v_call: TRBV5-1
clone_size: .
j_call: TRBJ2-1
d_call: TRBD2
cdr3_aa: CASSLRGGSYNEQFF
cdr3_nt: TGCGCCAGCAGCTTGCGCGGGGGCTCCTACAATGAGCAGTTCTTC

v_call: TRBV15
clone_size: .
j_call: TRBJ2-7
d_call: TRBD2
cdr3_aa: CATSRSLAEMYEQYF
cdr3_nt: TGTGCCACCAGCAGGAGCCTAGCGGAAATGTACGAGCAGTACTTC

v_call: TRBV5-5
clone_size: .
j_call: TRBJ2-4
d_call: .
cdr3_aa: CASSFVSGSDIQYF
cdr3_nt: TGTGCCAGCAGCTTCGTCTCAGGGTCGGACATTCAGTACTTC

v_call: TRBV2
clone_size: few
j_call: TRBJ1-1
d_call: .
cdr3_aa: CASTLSTGVGTEAFF
cdr3_nt: TGTGCCAGCACCCTCTCGACAGGAGTCGGCACTGAAGCTTTCTTT

v_call: TRBV7-9
clone_size: .
j_call: TRBJ2-7
d_call: .
cdr3_aa: CASSELMGEQYF
cdr3_nt: TGTGCCAGCAGCGAACTTATGGGGGAGCAGTACTTC

v_call: TRBV18
clone_size: .
j_call: TRBJ1-4
d_call: .
cdr3_aa: CASSPERIHEKLFF
cdr3_nt: TGTGCCAGCTCACCGGAGCGGATTCATGAAAAACTGTTTTTT

v_call: TRBV20-1
clone_size: .
j_call: TRBJ2-3
d_call: .
cdr3_aa: CTGESGDTQYF
cdr3_nt: TGCACCGGAGAATCGGGAGATACGCAGTATTTT

v_call: TRBV6-5
clone_size: .
j_call: TRBJ1-1
d_call: TRBD1
cdr3_aa: CASSNRGVGNTEAFF
cdr3_nt: TGTGCCAGCAGTAACAGGGGAGTTGGGAACACTGAAGCTTTCTTT

v_call: TRBV5-3
clone_size: .
j_call: TRBJ2-5
d_call: TRBD2
cdr3_aa: CASSLVLAGQETQYF
cdr3_nt: TGTGCCAGCAGCTTAGTACTAGCGGGCCAAGAGACCCAGTACTTC

v_call: TRBV7-8
clone_size: once
j_call: TRBJ1-3
d_call: .
cdr3_aa: CASSSRQYSGNTIYF
cdr3_nt: TGTGCCAGCAGCAGCAGGCAATACTCTGGAAACACCATATATTTT

v_call: TRBV7-2
clone_size: few
j_call: TRBJ2-5
d_call: .
cdr3_aa: CASSRSRGSQETQYF
cdr3_nt: TGTGCCAGCAGCCGCTCCCGGGGATCACAAGAGACCCAGTACTTC

v_call: TRBV7-2
clone_size: .
j_call: TRBJ2-3
d_call: .
cdr3_aa: CASSLGGQGGQYF
cdr3_nt: TGTGCCAGCAGCTTAGGTGGGCAGGGGGGGCAGTATTTT

v_call: TRBV5-1
clone_size: .
j_call: TRBJ2-3
d_call: .
cdr3_aa: CASSLDASTDTQYF
cdr3_nt: TGCGCCAGCAGCTTGGACGCTAGCACAGATACGCAGTATTTT

v_call: TRBV20-1
clone_size: .
j_call: TRBJ2-3
d_call: .
cdr3_aa: CSLGGPDTQYF
cdr3_nt: TGCAGTTTAGGGGGGCCAGATACGCAGTATTTT

v_call: TRBV28
clone_size: .
j_call: TRBJ2-2
d_call: .
cdr3_aa: CASSSTGLDTGELFF
cdr3_nt: TGTGCCAGCAGTTCGACAGGACTGGACACCGGGGAGCTGTTTTTT

v_call: TRBV4-3
clone_size: .
j_call: TRBJ1-5
d_call: TRBD1
cdr3_aa: CASSAGTGGNQPQHF
cdr3_nt: TGCGCCAGCAGCGCCGGGACAGGGGGCAATCAGCCCCAGCATTTT

v_call: TRBV5-1
clone_size: .
j_call: TRBJ2-5
d_call: TRBD2
cdr3_aa: CASSPLGLANQETQYF
cdr3_nt: TGCGCCAGCAGCCCTCTGGGACTAGCGAACCAAGAGACCCAGTACTTC

v_call: TRBV29-1
clone_size: .
j_call: TRBJ2-2
d_call: .
cdr3_aa: CSVGGAALNTGELFF
cdr3_nt: TGCAGCGTTGGCGGGGCAGCACTGAACACCGGGGAGCTGTTTTTT

v_call: TRBV5-1
clone_size: .
j_call: TRBJ2-5
d_call: TRBD1
cdr3_aa: CASRNRGQGETQYF
cdr3_nt: TGCGCCAGCAGGAACAGGGGGCAGGGGGAGACCCAGTACTTC

v_call: TRBV28
clone_size: .
j_call: TRBJ1-5
d_call: TRBD1
cdr3_aa: CASSITGEGNQPQHF
cdr3_nt: TGTGCCAGCAGTATAACAGGGGAGGGAAATCAGCCCCAGCATTTT

v_call: TRBV6-1
clone_size: .
j_call: TRBJ1-2
d_call: .
cdr3_aa: CASSEAGGGNYGYTF
cdr3_nt: TGTGCCAGCAGTGAAGCGGGGGGAGGCAACTATGGCTACACCTTC

v_call: TRBV7-9
clone_size: few
j_call: TRBJ1-2
d_call: .
cdr3_aa: CASSLGTRVIKGGYTF
cdr3_nt: TGTGCCAGCAGCTTAGGGACCCGGGTAATCAAAGGTGGCTACACCTTC

v_call: TRBV29-1
clone_size: .
j_call: TRBJ2-7
d_call: .
cdr3_aa: CSVEGDLYEQYF
cdr3_nt: TGCAGCGTTGAAGGGGATCTCTACGAGCAGTACTTC

v_call: TRBV30
clone_size: .
j_call: TRBJ1-5
d_call: .
cdr3_aa: CASSRGPSNQPQHF
cdr3_nt: TGTGCCTCTTCCCGAGGACCTAGCAATCAGCCCCAGCATTTT

v_call: TRBV7-9
clone_size: .
j_call: TRBJ1-1
d_call: TRBD1
cdr3_aa: CASSLTGTGVPMNTEAFF
cdr3_nt: TGTGCCAGCAGCTTAACCGGGACAGGGGTCCCCATGAACACTGAAGCTTTCTTT

v_call: TRBV19
clone_size: .
j_call: TRBJ2-7
d_call: .
cdr3_aa: CASSINLDNREQYF
cdr3_nt: TGTGCCAGTAGTATAAATCTTGACAACCGAGAGCAGTACTTC

v_call: TRBV4-3
clone_size: .
j_call: TRBJ1-5
d_call: .
cdr3_aa: CASSQDLGPNSNQPQHF
cdr3_nt: TGCGCCAGCAGCCAAGATTTGGGACCGAATAGCAATCAGCCCCAGCATTTT

v_call: TRBV6-5
clone_size: few
j_call: TRBJ1-1
d_call: .
cdr3_aa: CASSMEWNTEAFF
cdr3_nt: TGTGCCAGCAGTATGGAGTGGAACACTGAAGCTTTCTTT

v_call: TRBV7-6
clone_size: .
j_call: TRBJ2-7
d_call: .
cdr3_aa: CASSPRGPTYEQYF
cdr3_nt: TGTGCCAGCAGCCCGCGGGGGCCTACCTACGAGCAGTACTTC

v_call: TRBV7-8
clone_size: .
j_call: TRBJ2-2
d_call: TRBD2
cdr3_aa: CAGSRLAGVGAGELFF
cdr3_nt: TGTGCCGGCAGCCGACTAGCGGGAGTTGGGGCCGGGGAGCTGTTTTTT

v_call: TRBV9
clone_size: .
j_call: TRBJ2-7
d_call: TRBD1
cdr3_aa: CASSPTTGGYEQYF
cdr3_nt: TGTGCCAGCAGCCCGACGACAGGGGGGTACGAGCAGTACTTC

v_call: TRBV25-1
clone_size: few
j_call: TRBJ2-7
d_call: .
cdr3_aa: CASSGQTISEQYF
cdr3_nt: TGTGCCAGCAGTGGACAGACTATCTCCGAGCAGTACTTC

v_call: TRBV15
clone_size: .
j_call: TRBJ1-2
d_call: TRBD1
cdr3_aa: CATSSWDRGNYGYTF
cdr3_nt: TGTGCCACCAGCAGTTGGGACAGGGGAAACTATGGCTACACCTTC

v_call: TRBV11-2
clone_size: .
j_call: TRBJ2-7
d_call: .
cdr3_aa: CASRAWSGATYEQYF
cdr3_nt: TGTGCCAGCAGAGCTTGGAGCGGAGCCACCTACGAGCAGTACTTC

v_call: TRBV7-2
clone_size: .
j_call: TRBJ2-7
d_call: .
cdr3_aa: CASSASYEQYF
cdr3_nt: TGTGCCAGCAGCGCTAGCTACGAGCAGTACTTC

v_call: TRBV28
clone_size: .
j_call: TRBJ1-5
d_call: .
cdr3_aa: CASKKQGGGNQPQHF
cdr3_nt: TGTGCCAGCAAAAAACAGGGAGGGGGCAATCAGCCCCAGCATTTT

v_call: TRBV28
clone_size: .
j_call: TRBJ1-1
d_call: TRBD1
cdr3_aa: CAGTSGQLNTEAFF
cdr3_nt: TGTGCCGGCACCTCGGGACAGCTAAACACTGAAGCTTTCTTT

v_call: TRBV18
clone_size: once
j_call: TRBJ1-4
d_call: TRBD1
cdr3_aa: CASSPAGGLNEKLFF
cdr3_nt: TGTGCCAGCTCGCCCGCAGGGGGTTTGAATGAAAAACTGTTTTTT